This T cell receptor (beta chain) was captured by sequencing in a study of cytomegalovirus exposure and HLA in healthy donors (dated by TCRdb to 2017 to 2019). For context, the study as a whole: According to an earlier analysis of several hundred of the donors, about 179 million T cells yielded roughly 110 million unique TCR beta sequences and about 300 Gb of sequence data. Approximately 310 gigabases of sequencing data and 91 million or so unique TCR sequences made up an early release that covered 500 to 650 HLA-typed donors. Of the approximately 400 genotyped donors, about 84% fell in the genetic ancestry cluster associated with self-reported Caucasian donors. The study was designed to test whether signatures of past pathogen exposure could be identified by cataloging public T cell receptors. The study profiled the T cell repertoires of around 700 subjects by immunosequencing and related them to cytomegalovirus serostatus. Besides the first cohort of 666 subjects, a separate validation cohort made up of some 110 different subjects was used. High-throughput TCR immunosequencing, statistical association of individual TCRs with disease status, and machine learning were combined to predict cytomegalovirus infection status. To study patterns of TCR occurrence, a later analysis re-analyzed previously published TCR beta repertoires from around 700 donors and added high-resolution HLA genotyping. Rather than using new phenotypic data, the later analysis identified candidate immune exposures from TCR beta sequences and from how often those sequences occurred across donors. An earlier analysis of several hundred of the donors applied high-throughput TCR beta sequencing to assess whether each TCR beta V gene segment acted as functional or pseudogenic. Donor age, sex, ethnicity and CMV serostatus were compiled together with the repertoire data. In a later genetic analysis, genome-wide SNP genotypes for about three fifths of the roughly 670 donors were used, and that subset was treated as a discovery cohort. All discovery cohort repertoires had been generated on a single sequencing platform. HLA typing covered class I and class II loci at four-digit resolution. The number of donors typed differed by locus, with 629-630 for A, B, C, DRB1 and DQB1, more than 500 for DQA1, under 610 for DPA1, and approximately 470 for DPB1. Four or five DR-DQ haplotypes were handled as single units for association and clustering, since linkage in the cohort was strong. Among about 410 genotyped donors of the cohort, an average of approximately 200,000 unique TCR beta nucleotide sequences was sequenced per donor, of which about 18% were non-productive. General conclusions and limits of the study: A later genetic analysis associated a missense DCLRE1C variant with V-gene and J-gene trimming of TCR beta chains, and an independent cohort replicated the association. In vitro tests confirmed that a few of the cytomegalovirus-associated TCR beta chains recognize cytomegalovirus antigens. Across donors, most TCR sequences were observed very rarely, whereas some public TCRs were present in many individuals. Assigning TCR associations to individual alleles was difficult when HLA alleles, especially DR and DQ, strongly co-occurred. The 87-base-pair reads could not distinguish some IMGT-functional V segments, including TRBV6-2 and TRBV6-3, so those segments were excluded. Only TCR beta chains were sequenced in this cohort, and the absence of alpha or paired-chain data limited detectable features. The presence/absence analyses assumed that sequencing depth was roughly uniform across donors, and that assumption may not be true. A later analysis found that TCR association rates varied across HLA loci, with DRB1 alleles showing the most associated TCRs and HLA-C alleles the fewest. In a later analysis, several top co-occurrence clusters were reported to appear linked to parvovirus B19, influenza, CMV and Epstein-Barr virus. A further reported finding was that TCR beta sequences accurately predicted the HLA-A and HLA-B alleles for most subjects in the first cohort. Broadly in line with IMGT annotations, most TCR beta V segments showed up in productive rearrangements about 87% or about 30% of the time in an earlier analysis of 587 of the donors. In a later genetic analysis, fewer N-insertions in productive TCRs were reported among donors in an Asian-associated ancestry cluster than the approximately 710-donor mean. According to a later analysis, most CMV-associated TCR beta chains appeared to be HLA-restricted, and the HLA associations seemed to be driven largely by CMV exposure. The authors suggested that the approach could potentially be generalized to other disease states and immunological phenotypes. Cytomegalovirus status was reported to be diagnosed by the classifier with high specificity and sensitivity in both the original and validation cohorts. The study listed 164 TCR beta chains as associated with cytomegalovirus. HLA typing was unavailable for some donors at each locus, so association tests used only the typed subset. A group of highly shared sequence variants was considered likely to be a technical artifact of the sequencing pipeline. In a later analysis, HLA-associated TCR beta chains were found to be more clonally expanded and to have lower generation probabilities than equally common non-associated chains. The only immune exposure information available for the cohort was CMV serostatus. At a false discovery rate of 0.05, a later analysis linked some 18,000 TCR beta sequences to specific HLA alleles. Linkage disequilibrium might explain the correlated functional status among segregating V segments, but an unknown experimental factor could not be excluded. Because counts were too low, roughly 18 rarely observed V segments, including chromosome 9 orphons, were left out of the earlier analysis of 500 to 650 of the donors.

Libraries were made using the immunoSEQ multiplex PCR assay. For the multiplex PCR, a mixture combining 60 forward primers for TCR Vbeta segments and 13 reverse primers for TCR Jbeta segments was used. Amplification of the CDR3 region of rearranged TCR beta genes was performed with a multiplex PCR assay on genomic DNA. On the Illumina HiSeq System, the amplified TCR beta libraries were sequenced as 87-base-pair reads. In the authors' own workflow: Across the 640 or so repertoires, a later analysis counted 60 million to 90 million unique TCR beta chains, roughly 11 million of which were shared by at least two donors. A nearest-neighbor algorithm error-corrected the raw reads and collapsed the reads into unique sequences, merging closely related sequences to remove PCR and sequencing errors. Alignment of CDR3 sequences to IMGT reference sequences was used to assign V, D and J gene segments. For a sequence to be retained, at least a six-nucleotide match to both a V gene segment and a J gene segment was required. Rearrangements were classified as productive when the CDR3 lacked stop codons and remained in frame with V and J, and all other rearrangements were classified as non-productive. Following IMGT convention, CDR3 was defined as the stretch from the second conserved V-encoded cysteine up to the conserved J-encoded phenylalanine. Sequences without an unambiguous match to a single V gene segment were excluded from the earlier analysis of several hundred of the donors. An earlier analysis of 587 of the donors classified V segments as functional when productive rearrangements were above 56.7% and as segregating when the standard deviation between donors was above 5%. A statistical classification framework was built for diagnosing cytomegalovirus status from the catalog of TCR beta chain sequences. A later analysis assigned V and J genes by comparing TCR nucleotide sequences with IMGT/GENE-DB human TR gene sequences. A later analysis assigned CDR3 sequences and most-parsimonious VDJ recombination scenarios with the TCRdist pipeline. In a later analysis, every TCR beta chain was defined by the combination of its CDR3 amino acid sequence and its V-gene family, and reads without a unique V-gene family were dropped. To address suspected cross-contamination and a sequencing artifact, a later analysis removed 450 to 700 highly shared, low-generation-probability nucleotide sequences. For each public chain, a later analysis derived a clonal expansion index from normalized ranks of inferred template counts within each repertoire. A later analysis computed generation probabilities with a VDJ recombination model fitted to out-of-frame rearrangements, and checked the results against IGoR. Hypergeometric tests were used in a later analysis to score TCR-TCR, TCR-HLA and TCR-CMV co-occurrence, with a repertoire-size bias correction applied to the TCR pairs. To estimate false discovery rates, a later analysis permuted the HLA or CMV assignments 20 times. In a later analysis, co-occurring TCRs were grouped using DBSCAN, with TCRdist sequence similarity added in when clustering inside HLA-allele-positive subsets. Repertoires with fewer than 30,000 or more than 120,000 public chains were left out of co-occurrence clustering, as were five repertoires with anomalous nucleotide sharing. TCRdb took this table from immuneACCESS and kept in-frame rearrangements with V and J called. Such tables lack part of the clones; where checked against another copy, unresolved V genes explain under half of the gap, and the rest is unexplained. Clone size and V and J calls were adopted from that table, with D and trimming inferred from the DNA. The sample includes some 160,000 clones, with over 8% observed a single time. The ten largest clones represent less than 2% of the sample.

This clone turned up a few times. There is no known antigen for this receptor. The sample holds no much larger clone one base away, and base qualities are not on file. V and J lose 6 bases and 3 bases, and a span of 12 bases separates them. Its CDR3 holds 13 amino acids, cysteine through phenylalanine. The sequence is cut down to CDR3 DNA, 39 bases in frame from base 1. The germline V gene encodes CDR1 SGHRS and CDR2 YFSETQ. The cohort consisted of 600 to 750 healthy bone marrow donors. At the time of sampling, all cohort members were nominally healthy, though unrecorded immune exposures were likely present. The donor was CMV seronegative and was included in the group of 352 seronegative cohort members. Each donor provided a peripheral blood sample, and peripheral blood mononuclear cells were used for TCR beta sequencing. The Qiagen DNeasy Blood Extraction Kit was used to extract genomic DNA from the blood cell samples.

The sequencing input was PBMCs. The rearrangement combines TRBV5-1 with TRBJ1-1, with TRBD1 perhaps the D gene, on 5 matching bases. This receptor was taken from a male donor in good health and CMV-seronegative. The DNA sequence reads TGCGCCAGCAAGACAGCGGGCGACACTGAAGCTTTCTTT. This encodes CASKTAGDTEAFF.